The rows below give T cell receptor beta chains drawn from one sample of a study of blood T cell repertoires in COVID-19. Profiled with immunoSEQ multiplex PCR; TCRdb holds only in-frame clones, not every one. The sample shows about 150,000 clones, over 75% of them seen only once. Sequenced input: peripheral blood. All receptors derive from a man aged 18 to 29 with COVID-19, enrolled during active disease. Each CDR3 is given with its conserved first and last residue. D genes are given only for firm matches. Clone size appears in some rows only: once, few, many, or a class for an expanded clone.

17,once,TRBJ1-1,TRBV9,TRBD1,CASSESGTGGVATEAFF,TGTGCCAGCAGCGAATCCGGGACAGGGGGCGTCGCCACTGAAGCTTTCTTT
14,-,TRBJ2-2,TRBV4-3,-,CASSQDRTGGELFF,TGCGCCAGCAGCCAAGATCGCACAGGGGGGGAGCTGTTTTTT
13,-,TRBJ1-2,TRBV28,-,CASSLGQGLGYTF,TGTGCCAGCAGTTTGGGTCAGGGATTGGGCTACACCTTC
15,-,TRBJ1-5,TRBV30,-,CAWSDGGFGNQPQHF,TGTGCCTGGAGCGACGGGGGGTTCGGCAATCAGCCCCAGCATTTT
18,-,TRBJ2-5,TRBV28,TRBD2,CASSLGLAGVEGAGTQYF,TGTGCCAGCAGTCTAGGACTAGCGGGAGTTGAGGGGGCGGGGACCCAGTACTTC
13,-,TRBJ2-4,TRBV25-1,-,CASMEGSMNIQYF,TGTGCCAGCATGGAGGGATCCATGAACATTCAGTACTTC
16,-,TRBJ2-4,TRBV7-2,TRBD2,CASSGRTSGRVNIQYF,TGTGCCAGCAGCGGCAGGACTAGCGGGAGGGTGAACATTCAGTACTTC
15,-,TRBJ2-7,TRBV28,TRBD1,CASRSRTGRSYEQYF,TGTGCCAGCCGATCCCGGACAGGGAGGTCCTACGAGCAGTACTTC
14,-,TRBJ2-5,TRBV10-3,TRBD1,CAISRDSTQETQYF,TGTGCCATCAGTAGGGACAGCACCCAAGAGACCCAGTACTTC
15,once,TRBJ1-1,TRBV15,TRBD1,CATSRAGQGDTEAFF,TGTGCCACCAGCAGGGCTGGACAGGGCGACACTGAAGCTTTCTTT
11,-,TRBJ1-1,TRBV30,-,CAWSVKVEAFF,TGTGCCTGGAGTGTGAAAGTGGAGGCTTTCTTT
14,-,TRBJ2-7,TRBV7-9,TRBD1,CASSSTGGSYEQYF,TGTGCCAGCAGCTCGACAGGGGGCTCCTACGAGCAGTACTTC
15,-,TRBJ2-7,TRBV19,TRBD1,CASSTRQGSSYEQYF,TGTGCCAGTAGTACCCGACAGGGCAGCTCCTACGAGCAGTACTTC
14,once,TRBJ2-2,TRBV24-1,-,CATSETVFTGELFF,TGTGCCACCAGTGAGACAGTTTTCACCGGGGAGCTGTTTTTT
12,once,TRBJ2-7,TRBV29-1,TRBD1,CSAGTGGDEQYF,TGCAGCGCCGGGACAGGGGGCGACGAGCAGTACTTC
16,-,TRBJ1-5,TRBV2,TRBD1,CASSDTGGGSNQPQHF,TGTGCCAGCAGCGACACAGGGGGCGGGAGCAATCAGCCCCAGCATTTT
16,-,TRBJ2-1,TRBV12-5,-,CASGLVLGQLYNEQFF,TGTGCTAGTGGTTTGGTACTCGGACAGCTCTACAATGAGCAGTTCTTC
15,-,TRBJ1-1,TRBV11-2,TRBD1,CASRYGTGGDPEAFF,TGTGCCAGCAGATACGGGACAGGGGGCGACCCTGAAGCTTTCTTT
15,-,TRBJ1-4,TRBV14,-,CASSPWGSANEKLFF,TGTGCCAGCAGCCCTTGGGGCAGTGCGAATGAAAAACTGTTTTTT
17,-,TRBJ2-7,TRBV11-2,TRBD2,CASSFGTSVTNSYEQYF,TGTGCCAGCAGCTTCGGGACTAGCGTTACGAACTCCTACGAGCAGTACTTC
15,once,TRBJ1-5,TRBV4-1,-,CASSQEKGANQPQHF,TGCGCCAGCAGCCAAGAAAAAGGGGCCAATCAGCCCCAGCATTTT
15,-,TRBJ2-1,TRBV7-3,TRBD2,CASSRTSASYNEQFF,TGTGCCAGCAGCCGGACTAGCGCCTCCTACAATGAGCAGTTCTTC
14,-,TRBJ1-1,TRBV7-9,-,CASSLGAGLTEAFF,TGTGCCAGCAGCTTAGGGGCGGGGTTAACTGAAGCTTTCTTT
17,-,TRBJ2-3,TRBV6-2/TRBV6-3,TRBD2,CASSLPGLAGHTDTQYF,TGTGCCAGCAGCCTTCCTGGACTAGCGGGGCACACAGATACGCAGTATTTT
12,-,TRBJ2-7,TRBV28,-,CASTPSGYEQYF,TGTGCCAGCACCCCTTCCGGTTACGAGCAGTACTTC
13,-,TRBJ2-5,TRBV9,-,CASSVGGGETQYF,TGTGCCAGCAGCGTAGGAGGGGGTGAGACCCAGTACTTC
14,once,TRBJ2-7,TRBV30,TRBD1,CAWDIDRGAYEQYF,TGTGCCTGGGACATCGACAGGGGGGCCTACGAGCAGTACTTC
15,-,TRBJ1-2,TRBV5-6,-,CASSLGAGANYGYTF,TGTGCCAGCAGCTTGGGGGCGGGGGCGAACTATGGCTACACCTTC
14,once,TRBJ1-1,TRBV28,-,CASSSRGGGTEAFF,TGTGCCAGCAGTTCCAGGGGAGGGGGCACTGAAGCTTTCTTT
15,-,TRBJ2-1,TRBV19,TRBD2,CASSFGLAGVQEQFF,TGTGCCAGTAGTTTCGGACTAGCGGGAGTGCAAGAGCAGTTCTTC
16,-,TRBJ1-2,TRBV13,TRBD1,CASSSTTGGRNYGYTF,TGTGCCAGCAGCTCAACGACAGGGGGCAGGAACTATGGCTACACCTTC
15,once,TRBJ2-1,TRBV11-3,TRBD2,CASSLGTSVYNEQFF,TGTGCCAGCAGCTTAGGTACTAGCGTTTACAATGAGCAGTTCTTC
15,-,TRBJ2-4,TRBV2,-,CASRSPGLAKNIQYF,TGTGCCAGCAGGAGTCCAGGGTTAGCCAAAAACATTCAGTACTTC
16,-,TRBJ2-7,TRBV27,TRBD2,CASSIPLAGGRYEQYF,TGTGCCAGCAGTATCCCGCTAGCGGGAGGTCGGTACGAGCAGTACTTC
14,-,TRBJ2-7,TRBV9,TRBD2,CASSERGLLDEQYF,TGTGCCAGCAGCGAGAGGGGACTACTCGACGAGCAGTACTTC
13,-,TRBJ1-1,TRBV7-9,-,CASTPVGHSAIPF,TGTGCCAGCACCCCGGTGGGGCACTCGGCTATCCCTTTT
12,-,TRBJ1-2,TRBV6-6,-,CAASQGQDGYTF,TGTGCCGCCTCGCAGGGGCAGGATGGCTACACCTTC
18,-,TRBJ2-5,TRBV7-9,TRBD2,CASSVRPGLAGRWETQYF,TGTGCCAGCAGCGTACGGCCGGGACTAGCGGGAAGGTGGGAGACCCAGTACTTC
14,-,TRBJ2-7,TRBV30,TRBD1,CAWSRDQGAYEQYF,TGTGCCTGGAGTAGGGACCAGGGGGCCTACGAGCAGTACTTC
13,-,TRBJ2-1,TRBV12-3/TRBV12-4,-,CASSRRTLRGQFF,TGTGCCAGCAGTCGACGGACCCTTAGGGGGCAGTTCTTC
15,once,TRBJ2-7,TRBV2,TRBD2,CASRESRLADYEQYF,TGTGCCAGCAGGGAGTCCCGCCTAGCGGACTACGAGCAGTACTTC
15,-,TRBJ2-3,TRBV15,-,CATSRELSSPDTQYF,TGTGCCACCAGCAGAGAATTATCTTCCCCAGATACGCAGTATTTT
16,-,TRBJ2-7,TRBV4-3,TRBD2,CASSQQALAGYHEQYF,TGCGCCAGCAGCCAACAGGCCCTAGCGGGGTATCACGAGCAGTACTTC
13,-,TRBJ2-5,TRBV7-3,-,CASSYGGQETQYF,TGTGCCAGCAGCTACGGAGGACAAGAGACCCAGTACTTC